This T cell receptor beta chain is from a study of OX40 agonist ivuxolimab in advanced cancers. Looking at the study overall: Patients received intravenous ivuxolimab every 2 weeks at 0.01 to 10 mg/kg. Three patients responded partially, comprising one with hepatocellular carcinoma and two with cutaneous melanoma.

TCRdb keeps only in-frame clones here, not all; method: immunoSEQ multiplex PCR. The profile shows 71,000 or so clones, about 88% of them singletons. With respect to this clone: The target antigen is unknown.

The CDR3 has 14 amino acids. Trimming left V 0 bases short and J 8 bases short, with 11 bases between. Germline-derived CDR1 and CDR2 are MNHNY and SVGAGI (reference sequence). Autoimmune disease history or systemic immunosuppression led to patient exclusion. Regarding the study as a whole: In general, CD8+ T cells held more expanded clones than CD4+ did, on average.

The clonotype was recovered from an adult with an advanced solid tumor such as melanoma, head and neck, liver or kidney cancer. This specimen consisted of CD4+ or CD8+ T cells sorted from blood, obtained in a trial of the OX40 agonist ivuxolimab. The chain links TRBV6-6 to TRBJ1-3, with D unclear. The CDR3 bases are TGTGCCAGCAGTTACTCCCAGAGGAGGGACACCATATATTTT. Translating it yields CASSYSQRRDTIYF.